This TCR beta chain was captured in a study of CD8+CD57+ T cells in acquired aplastic anemia (dated by TCRdb to about 2018). A note on the overall study: A mean of approximately 3 ug of DNA, ranging from roughly 0.18 to 30 ug, was extracted from sorted CD4+ and CD8+ cells. On the study overall, not on this receptor specifically: Patients and healthy controls showed no significant difference in CD8+ Simpson's diversity (P=0.060). Although some 28 CD8+ CDR3 sequences were shared by patients and controls, these sequences appeared highly expressed in patients and within the immunodominant clones of patients.

Genomic DNA was used as template for profiling of TCR beta VDJ combinations and CDR3 sequences. TCR repertoire sequencing was run on an Illumina HiSeq 2000. In the original analysis: TRBV/TRBJ rearrangement plots, CDR3 size and DJ length profiles, and Simpson's diversity index were used to evaluate the repertoires. The most abundant DNA sequence in the deep sequencing data was taken as the immunodominant clone. CDR3 amino acid sequences were screened for sharing across subjects and compared with published repertoires and the VDJdb database. TCRdb ran its own pipeline on the public reads, namely fastp trimming at Q25 and MiXCR clone calling, and kept in-frame beta chains. Records with the same CDR3 protein are collapsed into one entry carrying the most frequent genes and DNA. TCRdb, not the original authors, processed these V and J calls. The sample profile shows more than 250,000 distinct CDR3 sequences; 55% to 65% of them were found once. 6.5% to 10% of the sample is taken by the ten largest.

This clonotype was counted at least ten times. The clone's antigen remains unknown. Qualities for individual bases were not recorded, and no much larger clone is one base off. In the study, sorted CD4+ and CD8+ blood T cells from patients with severe aplastic anemia and from healthy subjects underwent deep sequencing of TCR repertoires. Ficoll-Paque density gradient centrifugation was used to isolate peripheral blood mononuclear cells. Before DNA extraction, CD4+ and CD8+ T cells were sorted by FACS or by magnetic beads. CDR1 SEHNR and CDR2 FQNEAQ are derived from the germline V gene (reference sequence). Reading from cysteine to phenylalanine, the CDR3 counts 14 amino acids. The retained sequence is limited to the CDR3, 42 bases, with the frame set at the first base. The V and J ends are trimmed by 11 bases and 0 bases, leaving 17 bases between them.

The chain is assembled from TRBV7-9 and TRBJ2-7; the D segment might be TRBD1 or TRBD2, since each matches 5 bases. The receptor's source is a human donor with severe aplastic anemia or a healthy control (not recorded which). What was sequenced was sorted CD4+, CD8+, or CD8+CD57+ T cells (not recorded which) from PBMCs. The nucleotides read TGTGCCCGCCAGAGGGACCGGGCCTCCTACGAGCAGTACTTC. Translated, this gives CARQRDRASYEQYF.